The 20 T cell receptor beta chains reported below all come from one sample, sequenced in a study of tumour-infiltrating T cells in Burkitt lymphoma. Using immunoSEQ multiplex PCR, the repertoire was profiled, and TCRdb retains in-frame clones only, with some absent. This table has about 4,000 clones, around 16% appearing once. Input material: tumor tissue. These receptors came from a human donor with diffuse large B-cell lymphoma. Some clones in this sample may be carry-over from other donors' samples.

This clone turned up a few times. This chain joins TRBV5-6 and TRBJ2-7, with D hard to call. There are 13 residues in the CDR3. CDR1 and CDR2 (germline): SGHDT, YYEEEE. Trimming took 4 bases from V and 2 from J, leaving 10 bases between them. CDR3 loop: CASSPRLPYEQYF. CDR3 sequence (DNA): TGTGCCAGCAGCCCTCGGCTACCCTACGAGCAGTACTTC.

The gene calls are TRBV29-1 and TRBJ2-5; D not resolved. CDR3 length: 11 residues. The germline gives CDR1 SQVTM, CDR2 ANQGSEA. The CDR3 spells CSASLGETQYF. The CDR3 region has the DNA TGCAGTGCTTCTCTGGGAGAGACCCAGTACTTC.

As concerns this clone: The same CDR3 is also encoded by other DNA sequences in this sample. The chain carries TRBV11-2 and TRBJ2-7; 10 nucleotides align to TRBD1. J was trimmed by 5 bases and V by 3 bases; bases with no gene match: 4. This CDR3 spans 14 amino acids. Germline V gene sequence: CDR1 SGHAT, CDR2 FQNNGV. The CDR3 sequence: CASSLTGGLDEQYF. The CDR3 DNA is TGTGCCAGCAGCTTGACAGGGGGCTTGGACGAGCAGTACTTC.

The chain employs TRBV19 and TRBJ1-2, with D uncertain. This CDR3 has 13 residues. Germline V gene lookup returns CDR1 LNHDA and CDR2 SQIVND (reference sequence). Trimming took 5 bases from V and 3 from J, leaving 10 bases between them. CDR3 sequence reads: CASSPTSDYGYTF. The CDR3 nucleotides read TGTGCCAGTAGTCCGACGAGTGACTATGGCTACACCTTC.

The chain uses TRBV30 and TRBJ2-5; D call uncertain. This CDR3 is built from 12 residues. Germline V gene data show CDR1 as GTSNPN and CDR2 as SVGIG (reference sequence). The V and J ends lost 1 base and 8 bases respectively, with 11 bases between them. CDR3 DNA: TGTGCCTGGAGTGCCCTAATGGGAACCCAGTACTTC. Encoded protein: CAWSALMGTQYF.

The V gene is TRBV6-5, the J gene TRBJ1-2; the match to TRBD1 covers 8 bases. CDR1 and CDR2 (germline): MNHEY, SVGAGI. CDR3 size: 14 residues. J lost 4 bases, V lost 6 bases, and 7 bases had no gene match. CDR3 in amino acids: CASSLSGTGYGYTF. As DNA, the CDR3 is TGTGCCAGCAGCCTCTCCGGGACAGGCTATGGCTACACCTTC.

This clone was picked up a small number of times. The gene calls are TRBV13 and TRBJ2-2; weak D call: TRBD1 (6 bases). The V and J ends lost 3 bases and 2 bases respectively, with 16 bases between them. Germline CDR1 and CDR2: PRHDT and FYEKMQ (reference sequence). The CDR3 is 17 amino acids. CDR3 residues: CASSFRLRTANTGELFF. The CDR3 nucleotides read TGTGCCAGCAGCTTTCGTCTCAGGACAGCCAACACCGGGGAGCTGTTTTTT.

This clone was seen a few times. The gene calls are TRBV6-1 and TRBJ1-5; 8 bases map to TRBD1. The CDR3 runs to 15 residues. CDR1 and CDR2 from the germline V gene are MNHNS and SASEGT. Trimming at V came to 8 bases and at J to 2 bases, leaving 8 bases not matched to a gene. CDR3: CASWTGSQGNQPQHF. The CDR3 nucleotides are TGTGCCAGCTGGACAGGGTCACAAGGCAATCAGCCCCAGCATTTT.

The chain joins TRBV7-6 to TRBJ1-1; D gene ambiguous. Trimming removed 8 bases from V and 1 base from J, with 14 bases in between. This CDR3 is built from 14 residues. CDR1 is SGHVS and CDR2 is FNYEAQ in the germline V gene. The CDR3 here is CASPKGTENTEAFF. CDR3 sequence (DNA): TGTGCCAGCCCCAAGGGAACAGAGAACACTGAAGCTTTCTTT.

The chain has TRBV19 and TRBJ1-2; D is unresolved. Germline CDR1 and CDR2: LNHDA and SQIVND (reference sequence). The CDR3 spans 14 residues. The V end lost 3 bases, the J end lost 7 bases, and 15 bases lay between the germline ends. In DNA form, the CDR3 reads TGTGCCAGTAGTATCTATGGGGATACATCTGGCTACACCTTC. Its translation: CASSIYGDTSGYTF.

This clone was observed a handful of times. This chain links TRBV19 with TRBJ1-1; D is possibly TRBD1 (6 bases). Per the germline V gene, CDR1 is LNHDA and CDR2 is SQIVND (reference sequence). The V end lost 7 bases, the J end lost 1 base, and 13 bases lay between the germline ends. This CDR3 has 14 residues. CDR3 in amino acids: CASMLQGSNTEAFF. CDR3 coding DNA: TGTGCCAGTATGTTGCAGGGGTCGAACACTGAAGCTTTCTTT.

In this sample, this clone turned up once. This chain connects TRBV10-2 to TRBJ2-5; 10 nucleotides line up with TRBD1. The DNA end is more similar to TRBJ2-7, so the J call may be wrong. Germline values: CDR1 WSHSY, CDR2 SAAADI. The CDR3 runs to 14 residues. The CDR3 bases are TGCGCCAGCCGGCCGGGACAGGGGCTCTCCGAGCAGTACTTC. Protein: CASRPGQGLSEQYF.

The chain uses TRBV5-1 and TRBJ2-1; unclear D gene. The CDR3 has 14 amino acids. V lost 3 bases and J lost 2, with 9 bases in between. Per the germline V gene, CDR1 is SGHRS and CDR2 is YFSETQ. In DNA form, the CDR3 reads TGCGCCAGCAGCTGGAGCGATGCCTACAATGAGCAGTTCTTC. Protein: CASSWSDAYNEQFF.

This clone was seen a few times. The genes are TRBV7-2 and TRBJ1-5; D not certain. The germline V and J ends were trimmed by 4 bases and 9 bases, with 7 bases remaining between them. Germline V gene data show CDR1 as SGHTA and CDR2 as FQGNSA. This CDR3 spans 11 amino acids. The CDR3 DNA reads TGTGCCAGCAGCTCCCGGGGGCCCCAGCATTTT. This sequence encodes CASSSRGPQHF.

A few counts support this clone. The chain recombines TRBV28 with TRBJ2-2; TRBD1 matches 9 bases. Losses at the gene ends were 6 bases for V and 7 bases for J; bases not matched to a gene: 9. CDR3 length: 15 amino acids. Germline CDR1 and CDR2: MDHEN and SYDVKM. CDR3 protein: CASSRPGTGSGELFF. In nucleotides, the CDR3 is TGTGCCAGCAGCCGCCCCGGGACAGGGAGCGGGGAGCTGTTTTTT.

This clone was seen more than once but under ten times. The J gene is TRBJ1-4, the V gene TRBV14; D is uncertain. From germline, CDR1 is SGHDN and CDR2 FVKESK. V dropped 1 base and J dropped 8 bases, with 8 bases sitting between them. The CDR3 runs 13 residues. Written as DNA, the CDR3 is TGTGCCAGCAGCCAAGTGATAGGCGAAAAACTGTTTTTT. Translation gives CASSQVIGEKLFF.

The gene calls are TRBV5-1 and TRBJ2-1, with 10 bases matching TRBD2. The germline V gene has CDR1 SGHRS and CDR2 YFSETQ. CDR3 length: 15 residues. The junction had 2 bases not matched to a gene; V was cut back by 1 base and J by 4 bases. The CDR3 DNA sequence: TGCGCCAGCAGCTTGTCAGCGGGGGGGTACAATGAGCAGTTCTTC. Protein: CASSLSAGGYNEQFF.

Within the sample, this clone is medium-sized. This rearrangement joins TRBV9 to TRBJ2-3; 12 bases agree with TRBD1. From germline, CDR1 is SGDLS and CDR2 YYNGEE. V trimming: 0 bases; J trimming: 7 bases; junction bases outside the gene matches: 6. This CDR3 is built from 16 residues. In DNA, the CDR3 is TGTGCCAGCAGCGTAGTCGGGACAGGGGGCGCGTATACGCAGTATTTT. This sequence encodes CASSVVGTGGAYTQYF.

This clone was observed a handful of times. The chain couples TRBV7-2 to TRBJ2-3, with 8 nucleotides matching TRBD1. V lost 5 bases to trimming and J lost 6 bases; unmatched junction nucleotides: 7. The CDR3 is 14 amino acids. Germline values: CDR1 SGHTA, CDR2 FQGNSA. CDR3 residues: CASSPPDREDTQYF. The CDR3 DNA sequence: TGTGCCAGCAGCCCACCGGACAGGGAGGATACGCAGTATTTT.

Comments on this clone: The junction differs from germline at one of its ends, possibly a read error. At the DNA level, this CDR3 is encoded by other sequences in the same sample as well. The chain carries TRBV6-5 and TRBJ2-3, with unresolved D. This CDR3 is 13 amino acids long. Germline V gene data show CDR1 as MNHEY and CDR2 as SVGAGI. The CDR3 nucleotides are TGTGCCAGCAGTATTATTTCCACAGACACGCAGTATTTT. Residues: CASSIISTDTQYF.